The 12 T cell receptor beta chains below come from one sample, sequenced in a study of neurological immune-mediated disorders. TCRdb reprocessed the 5' RACE reads via MiXCR and lists one record per CDR3 protein. Found here are 50,000 or so distinct CDR3 sequences, about 3.5% of them singletons; the top ten hold more than 5%. The sample comprised PBMCs. The receptors here all came from a man aged 40-55 years with multiple sclerosis.

This clonotype was recorded many times. The chain has TRBV7-3 and TRBJ2-3; the D gene is possibly TRBD2 (6 bases). Between the trimmed V and J ends, which lost 2 bases and 2 bases, there was a span of 14 bases. Germline loops: CDR1 SGHTA, CDR2 FQGTGA. The CDR3 covers 16 residues. CDR3 residues: CASSLSGGEHTDTQYF. The CDR3 nucleotides are TGTGCCAGCAGCTTATCTGGCGGGGAGCACACAGATACGCAGTATTTT. Complete variable domain (other parts from reference TRBV7-3 and TRBJ2-3): GAGVSQTPSNKVTEKGKYVELRCDPISGHTALYWYRQSLGQGPEFLIYFQGTGAADDSGLPNDRFFAVRPEGSVSTLKIQRTERGDSAVYLCASSLSGGEHTDTQYFGPGTRLTVL.

This clonotype was detected many times. J is TRBJ2-4 and V is TRBV12-3 or TRBV12-4, with 8 nucleotides matching TRBD2. Trimming took 5 bases from V and 1 from J; bases not matched to a gene: 10. The CDR3 spans 17 residues. This chain's CDR3 is CASSPRDGRGAKNIQYF. CDR3 DNA sequence: TGTGCCAGCAGTCCCAGGGACGGGAGGGGGGCCAAAAACATTCAGTACTTC.

Ten or more counts support this clonotype. This chain joins TRBV7-2 and TRBJ2-1; 14 bases map to TRBD2. This CDR3 has 22 residues. The ends lost 1 base at V and 1 base at J; junction bases unmatched: 15. Germline V gives CDR1 SGHTA, CDR2 FQGNSA. The CDR3 sequence: CASSLGLAGGSGFFISYNEQFF. The CDR3 DNA sequence: TGTGCCAGCAGCTTAGGACTAGCGGGGGGGAGCGGGTTTTTCATTTCCTACAATGAGCAGTTCTTC.

This clonotype has at least ten counts. The rearrangement links TRBV20-1 to TRBJ1-2; D gene uncertain. This CDR3 has 10 amino acids. From germline, CDR1 is DFQATT and CDR2 SNEGSKA (reference sequence). The V end was cut by 4 bases, the J end by 0 bases, with 0 bases between. CDR3 amino acids: CSATNYGYTF. The CDR3 nucleotides are TGCAGTGCTACTAACTATGGCTACACCTTC.

This clonotype was recorded many times. The V gene is TRBV5-5, the J gene TRBJ2-4, with D perhaps being TRBD1 or TRBD2 (5 bases each). The CDR3 has 12 residues. Germline assignment: CDR1 SGHKS and CDR2 YYEKEE (reference sequence). V was cut by 4 bases and J by 9 bases, with 11 bases left in between. CDR3: CASSPGTTIQYF. The CDR3 DNA is TGTGCCAGCAGCCCCGGGACGACCATTCAGTACTTC.

This clonotype was observed at least ten times. The rearrangement uses TRBV6-2 or TRBV6-3 and TRBJ2-7; 11 bases match TRBD2. V lost 6 bases and J lost 6; bases outside the gene matches: 7. The germline gives CDR1 MNHEY, CDR2 SVGEGT. This CDR3 has 14 residues. The CDR3 loop is CASRPTSGGIEQYF. DNA for the CDR3: TGTGCCAGCAGGCCAACTAGCGGGGGTATCGAGCAGTACTTC.

This clonotype was detected ten times or more. This chain uses TRBV5-1 with TRBJ1-1; D unclear. Germline V gene sequence: CDR1 SGHRS, CDR2 YFSETQ. Deletions cut 0 bases from V and 7 bases from J, with 10 bases between. This CDR3 is built from 13 residues. CDR3 nucleotide sequence: TGCGCCAGCAGCTTGGCGTTAGGCGGTGAAGCTTTCTTT. Translation: CASSLALGGEAFF.

This clonotype was detected ten times or more. The chain combines TRBV5-1 with TRBJ2-2; D is unresolved. The CDR3 extends over 14 amino acids. Germline V gene sequence: CDR1 SGHRS, CDR2 YFSETQ. V was clipped by 0 bases and J by 7 bases, with 10 bases between them. CDR3 protein: CASSLGALDGELFF. The CDR3, as DNA: TGCGCCAGCAGCTTGGGGGCCCTCGACGGGGAGCTGTTTTTT.

This clonotype was detected many times. The J gene is TRBJ2-7, the V gene TRBV5-1; the match to TRBD1 covers 8 bases. The J segment lost 1 base and the V segment lost 5 bases, leaving 5 bases of the junction unmatched. The germline V gene encodes CDR1 SGHRS and CDR2 YFSETQ. CDR3 length: 14 amino acids. CDR3 DNA: TGCGCCAGCAGTAGCGGACAGGGTTCCTACGAGCAGTACTTC. It translates to CASSSGQGSYEQYF.

This clonotype showed up many times. V and J are TRBV29-1 and TRBJ2-2, with 7 bases that match TRBD2. The CDR3 is made up of 15 amino acids. Germline trimming cut 4 bases from V and 3 bases from J; bases unmatched to any gene: 8. The germline gives CDR1 SQVTM, CDR2 ANQGSEA. CDR3 in DNA: TGCAGCGTTGCCCCGCTGGCGGGGGACACCGGGGAGCTGTTTTTT. It is translated as CSVAPLAGDTGELFF.

As regards this clonotype: A clone one base away is much larger, so this may be a read error. The genes are TRBV5-1 and TRBJ1-5; TRBD1 matches at 7 bases. CDR3 length equals 14 residues. The V gene end was trimmed by 4 bases and the J gene end by 5 bases; junction bases not matched to a gene: 6. Germline V gene data show CDR1 as SGHRS and CDR2 as YFSETQ. This CDR3 is CASSPQGGDQPQHF. The CDR3 DNA follows: TGCGCCAGCAGCCCCCAGGGGGGGGATCAGCCCCAGCATTTT.

This clonotype was counted ten times or more. The V gene is TRBV5-8, the J gene TRBJ1-3; D is unclear. Looked up from germline, CDR1 is SGHTS and CDR2 is YDEGEE. The V and J ends lost 4 bases and 0 bases respectively, with 8 bases between them. The length of the CDR3 is 14 residues. The CDR3 sequence: CASSPTYSGNTIYF. The CDR3 bases are TGTGCCAGCAGCCCAACATACTCTGGAAACACCATATATTTT.